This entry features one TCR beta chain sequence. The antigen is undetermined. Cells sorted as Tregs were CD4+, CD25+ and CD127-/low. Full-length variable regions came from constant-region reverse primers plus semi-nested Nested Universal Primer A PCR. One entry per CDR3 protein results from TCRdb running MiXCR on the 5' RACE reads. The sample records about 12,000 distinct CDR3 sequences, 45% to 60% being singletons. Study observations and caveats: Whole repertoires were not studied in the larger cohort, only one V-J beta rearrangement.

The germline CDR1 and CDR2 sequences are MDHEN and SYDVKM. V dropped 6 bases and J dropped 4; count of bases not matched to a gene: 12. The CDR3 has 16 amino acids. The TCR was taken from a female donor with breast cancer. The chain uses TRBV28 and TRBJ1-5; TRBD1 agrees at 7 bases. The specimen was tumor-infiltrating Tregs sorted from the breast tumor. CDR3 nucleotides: TGTGCCAGCAGCAGCCCGACAGGGTTAAGAAATCAGCCCCAGCATTTT. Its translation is CASSSPTGLRNQPQHF. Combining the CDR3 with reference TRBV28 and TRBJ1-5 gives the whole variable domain DVKVTQSSRYLVKRTGEKVFLECVQDMDHENMFWYRQDPGLGLRLIYFSYDVKMKEKGDIPEGYSVSREKKERFSLILESASTNQTSMYLCASSSPTGLRNQPQHFGDGTRLSIL.